This entry is about one T cell receptor beta chain. The assay was immunoSEQ multiplex PCR, and TCRdb's table has in-frame clones only and misses some. The table shows about 260,000 clones, with 80% to 90% occurring only once. The source of the sample is a study of blood T cell repertoires in COVID-19. Background on the study: The origin of the acute and convalescent COVID-19 samples was the United States, Italy and Spain. PBMCs, B-cell-depleted T cells, or T cells provided the cDNA or gDNA that made up the material.

CDR1 and CDR2 (germline): SGHTA, FQGNSA. Trimming took 0 bases from V and 7 from J; bases not matched to a gene: 5. This CDR3 comprises 14 residues. The TCR sequence derives from a middle-aged woman who had recovered from COVID-19. Sequences were obtained from peripheral blood. The chain has TRBV7-2 and TRBJ1-2; 7 bases match TRBD1. In nucleotides, the CDR3 is TGTGCCAGCAGCTTAGCTTCAGGGGACAGTGGCTACACCTTC. Its translation: CASSLASGDSGYTF.